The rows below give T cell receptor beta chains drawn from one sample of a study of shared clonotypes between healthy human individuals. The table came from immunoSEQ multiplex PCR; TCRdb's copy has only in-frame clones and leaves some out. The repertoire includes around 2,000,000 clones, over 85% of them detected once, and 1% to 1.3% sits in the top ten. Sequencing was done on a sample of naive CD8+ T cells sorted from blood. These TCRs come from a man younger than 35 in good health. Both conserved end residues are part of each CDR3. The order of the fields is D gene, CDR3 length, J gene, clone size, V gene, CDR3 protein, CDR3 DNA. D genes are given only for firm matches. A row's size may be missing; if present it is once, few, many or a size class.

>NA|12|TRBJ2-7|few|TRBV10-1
CASSGTRDEQYF
TGCGCCAGCAGCGGGACTCGGGACGAGCAGTACTTC
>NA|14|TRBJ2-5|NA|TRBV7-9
CASSSDLLQETQYF
TGTGCCAGCAGCTCGGACTTGTTACAAGAGACCCAGTACTTC
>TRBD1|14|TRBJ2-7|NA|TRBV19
CASSTGQGIVEQYF
TGTGCCAGTAGTACCGGACAGGGAATAGTCGAGCAGTACTTC
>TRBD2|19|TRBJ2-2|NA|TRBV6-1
CASSEELAGGLASTGELFF
TGTGCCAGCAGTGAAGAACTAGCGGGGGGCCTTGCTAGTACCGGGGAGCTGTTTTTT
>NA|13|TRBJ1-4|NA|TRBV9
CASSASINEKLFF
TGTGCCAGCAGCGCCTCCATTAATGAAAAACTGTTTTTT
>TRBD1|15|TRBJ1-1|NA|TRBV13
CASSSRQGLNTEAFF
TGTGCCAGCAGCTCCCGACAGGGGCTGAACACTGAAGCTTTCTTT
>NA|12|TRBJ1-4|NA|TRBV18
CASSPGNEKLFF
TGTGCCAGCTCACCGGGTAATGAAAAACTGTTTTTT
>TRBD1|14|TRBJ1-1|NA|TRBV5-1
CASSPIQGTTEAFF
TGCGCCAGCAGCCCTATACAGGGGACGACTGAAGCTTTCTTT
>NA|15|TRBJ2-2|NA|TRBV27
CASAPSVANTGELFF
TGTGCCAGCGCCCCGTCAGTCGCGAACACCGGGGAGCTGTTTTTT
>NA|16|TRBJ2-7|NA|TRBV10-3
CAISESSTGPSYEQYF
TGTGCCATCAGTGAGTCGAGCACAGGGCCCTCCTACGAGCAGTACTTC
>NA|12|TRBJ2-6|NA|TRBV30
CASSSGANVLTF
TGTGCCTCGTCGTCTGGGGCCAACGTCCTGACTTTC
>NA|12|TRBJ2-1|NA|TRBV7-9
CASTPPYGGQFF
TGTGCCAGCACCCCACCGTACGGGGGGCAGTTCTTC
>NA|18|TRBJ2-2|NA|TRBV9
CASSVKSDGPNRAGELFF
TGTGCCAGCAGCGTGAAATCGGACGGACCTAACAGGGCCGGGGAGCTGTTTTTT
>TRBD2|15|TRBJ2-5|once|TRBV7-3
CASSRLAGWDETQYF
TGTGCCAGCAGCCGACTAGCGGGGTGGGACGAGACCCAGTACTTC
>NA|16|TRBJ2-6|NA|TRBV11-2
CASSLKGRSGANVLTF
TGTGCCAGCAGCTTGAAGGGTCGATCTGGGGCCAACGTCCTGACTTTC
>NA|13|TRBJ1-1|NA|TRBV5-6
CASSLLRETEAFF
TGTGCCAGCAGCTTGTTGCGGGAAACTGAAGCTTTCTTT
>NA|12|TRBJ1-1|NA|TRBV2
CASSEETTEAFF
TGTGCCAGCAGTGAAGAAACCACTGAAGCTTTCTTT
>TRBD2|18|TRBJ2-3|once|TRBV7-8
CASSLAWSLAGGTDTQYF
TGTGCCAGCAGCTTAGCGTGGTCCCTAGCGGGAGGTACAGATACGCAGTATTTT
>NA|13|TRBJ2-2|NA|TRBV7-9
CASSPRNTGELFF
TGTGCCAGCAGCCCCAGGAACACCGGGGAGCTGTTTTTT
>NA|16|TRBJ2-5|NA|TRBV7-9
CASSPPGPKGGETQYF
TGTGCCAGCAGCCCCCCAGGCCCAAAGGGGGGAGAGACCCAGTACTTC
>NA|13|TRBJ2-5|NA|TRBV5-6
CASSPDSGETQYF
TGTGCCAGCAGCCCCGACAGCGGGGAGACCCAGTACTTC
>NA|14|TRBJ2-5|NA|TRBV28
CASSLFGVQETQYF
TGTGCCAGCAGTTTATTTGGGGTTCAAGAGACCCAGTACTTC
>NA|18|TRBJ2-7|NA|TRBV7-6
CASSLEQGFSVSSYEQYF
TGTGCCAGCAGCTTAGAACAGGGATTCTCGGTTAGCTCCTACGAGCAGTACTTC
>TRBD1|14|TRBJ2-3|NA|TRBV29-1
CSVEQGAHTDTQYF
TGCAGCGTTGAACAGGGGGCTCACACAGATACGCAGTATTTT
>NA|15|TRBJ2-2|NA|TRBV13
CASSPLGSGGGELFF
TGTGCCAGCAGCCCCCTAGGGTCCGGTGGCGGGGAGCTGTTTTTT
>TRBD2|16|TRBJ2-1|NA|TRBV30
CAWSSTVLAGDDEQFF
TGTGCCTGGAGTTCAACCGTCCTAGCGGGGGATGATGAGCAGTTCTTC
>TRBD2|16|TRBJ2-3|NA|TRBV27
CASSPTSGGNLDTQYF
TGTGCCAGCAGTCCAACTAGCGGGGGGAATCTAGATACGCAGTATTTT
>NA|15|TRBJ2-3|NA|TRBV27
CASSFLRPSTDTQYF
TGTGCCAGCAGTTTTTTGCGGCCTAGCACAGATACGCAGTATTTT